The 29 T cell receptor beta chains listed next were all sequenced from one sample in a study of cytomegalovirus exposure and HLA in healthy donors. The PCR contained 60 Vbeta and 13 Jbeta primers. Clones were read by immunoSEQ multiplex PCR, and TCRdb kept only the in-frame ones, dropping some. The sample contains 140,000 to 150,000 clones, roughly 78% of which appear only once. The sequencing input was PBMCs. The origin of the receptors is a female donor in good health and CMV-seronegative.

This chain joins TRBV30 and TRBJ1-5; tentatively, D is TRBD1 (5 bases). The CDR3 consists of 13 residues. Germline V CDR1 and CDR2: GTSNPN, SVGIG (reference sequence). Trimming removed 4 bases from V and 3 bases from J, with 10 bases in between. The CDR3 is CAWNRQYNQPQHF. The DNA for the CDR3 is TGTGCCTGGAACCGACAGTACAATCAGCCCCAGCATTTT.

The rearrangement uses TRBV29-1 and TRBJ2-2; D may be TRBD1 (7 bases). CDR1 SQVTM and CDR2 ANQGSEA come from the germline V gene. CDR3 length equals 14 residues. Deletions cut 6 bases from V and 2 bases from J, with 13 bases between. This chain's CDR3 is CSVTGEVNTGELFF. The DNA of the CDR3 is TGCAGCGTAACAGGGGAGGTCAACACCGGGGAGCTGTTTTTT.

The rearrangement uses TRBV7-9 and TRBJ2-5, with 8 nucleotides matching TRBD1. The germline V gene has CDR1 SEHNR and CDR2 FQNEAQ (reference sequence). V was clipped by 11 bases and J by 4 bases; unmatched bases: 6. The CDR3 spans 12 residues. CDR3 in DNA: TGTGCCGGGATGCAGGGGGCAGAGACCCAGTACTTC. Translating gives CAGMQGAETQYF.

V usage is TRBV4-1 and J usage is TRBJ2-7; possibly TRBD1 for D (5 bases). Germline lookup yields CDR1 MGHRA and CDR2 YSYEKL. The ends were cut back, 0 bases at V and 3 bases at J, with 12 bases in the middle. The CDR3 sequence is 15 residues long. CDR3 DNA: TGCGCCAGCAGCCAAGATCAAGGGGATATCTACGAGCAGTACTTC. The encoded protein is CASSQDQGDIYEQYF.

The rearrangement joins TRBV27 to TRBJ2-7, with 8 bases matching TRBD2. V shed 6 bases and J 5 bases; nucleotides not matched to a gene: 9. There are 14 residues in the CDR3. The germline gives CDR1 MNHEY, CDR2 SMNVEV (reference sequence). CDR3 sequence reads: CASRTSGSLNEQYF. The CDR3 nucleotides read TGTGCCAGCAGAACCAGCGGGAGTCTCAACGAGCAGTACTTC.

CDR3 region: CASTKAGLSYEQYF. The CDR3 nucleotides are TGTGCCAGCACCAAGGCGGGATTGTCCTACGAGCAGTACTTC. The genes are TRBV5-6 and TRBJ2-5; D might be TRBD2 (6 bases). The end of the DNA is better explained by TRBJ2-7, so the J call may be wrong. Germline CDR1 reads SGHDT; CDR2 reads YYEEEE. The CDR3 runs 14 residues.

The CDR3 DNA reads TGTGCCAGCAGTGACAGCTATGGCTACACCTTC. Protein product: CASSDSYGYTF. The chain couples TRBV2 to TRBJ1-2; D is uncertain. This CDR3 is 11 amino acids long. Trimming stripped 3 bases from V and 4 bases from J, with 3 bases between. CDR1 SNHLY and CDR2 FYNNEI come from the germline V gene.

This chain connects TRBV10-2 to TRBJ1-2; TRBD1 matches 9 bases. V trimming: 4 bases; J trimming: 5 bases; junction bases outside the gene matches: 5. Germline CDR1 is WSHSY and CDR2 is SAAADI. The CDR3 is 14 residues long. CDR3 bases: TGCGCCAGCAGTGCGGGACAGGGAGTGTATGGCTACACCTTC. This sequence encodes CASSAGQGVYGYTF.

This chain links TRBV9 with TRBJ2-3, with D maybe TRBD2 (6 bases). The germline V gene has CDR1 SGDLS and CDR2 YYNGEE. The CDR3 consists of 15 residues. Trimming left V 0 bases short and J 10 bases short, with 18 bases between. The CDR3 coding sequence is TGTGCCAGCAGCGTAGACGGGCGGGAAGAGGGTCCGCAGTATTTT. It encodes CASSVDGREEGPQYF.

The V call is TRBV10-3, the J call TRBJ2-5; no clear D gene. The CDR3 covers 13 residues. Germline assignment: CDR1 ENHRY and CDR2 SYGVKD. V was clipped by 3 bases and J by 8 bases, with 13 bases between them. As DNA, the CDR3 is TGTGCCATCAGTGAATCCCCAGATGTTACCCAGTACTTC. Its protein product is CAISESPDVTQYF.

The V gene is TRBV15, the J gene TRBJ2-5, with a possible D match to TRBD1 (6 bases). Per germline, CDR1 LNHNV and CDR2 YYDKDF (reference sequence). The CDR3 loop spans 14 amino acids. Trimming stripped 8 bases from V and 2 bases from J, with 15 bases between. The CDR3 region is CATARTATQETQYF. CDR3 nucleotide sequence: TGTGCCACCGCAAGGACAGCAACTCAAGAGACCCAGTACTTC.

This clone was counted only a few times. The sample contains more than one DNA sequence encoding this CDR3. The V and J genes are TRBV28 and TRBJ1-1; perhaps TRBD1 as D (6 bases). Germline CDR1 and CDR2: MDHEN and SYDVKM. V lost 10 bases and J 6 bases, leaving 12 bases between the germline ends. This CDR3 contains 11 residues. The CDR3 DNA reads TGTGCCACCAGAGGACAGCCTGAAGCTTTCTTT. It is translated as CATRGQPEAFF.

This clone was seen a single time. The V call is TRBV5-4, the J call TRBJ1-1; D gene ambiguous. The V end was cut by 5 bases, the J end by 1 base, with 21 bases between. The CDR3 totals 17 residues. In germline, CDR1 is SGHNT, CDR2 YYREEE (reference sequence). The CDR3 coding sequence is TGTGCCAGCAGTCGTAAGGGAGAAGGGCAGACGAACACTGAAGCTTTCTTT. It specifies CASSRKGEGQTNTEAFF.

The rearrangement uses TRBV9 and TRBJ1-5; 7 bases fit TRBD1. CDR1 and CDR2 (germline): SGDLS, YYNGEE. This CDR3 region has 15 residues. V lost 3 bases to trimming and J lost 1 base; unmatched junction nucleotides: 4. CDR3 region: CASSATGQSNQPQHF. The CDR3 DNA follows: TGTGCCAGCAGCGCGACGGGACAGAGCAATCAGCCCCAGCATTTT. The full variable domain, its missing parts supplied by reference TRBV9 and TRBJ1-5, is DSGVTQTPKHLITATGQRVTLRCSPRSGDLSVYWYQQSLDQGLQFLIQYYNGEERAKGNILERFSAQQFPDLHSELNLSSLELGDSALYFCASSATGQSNQPQHFGDGTRLSIL.

V usage is TRBV6-1 and J usage is TRBJ2-3; 10 bases map to TRBD2. Unmatched junction bases numbered 12, after V lost 1 base and J lost 11 bases. Germline assignment: CDR1 MNHNS and CDR2 SASEGT. There are 16 residues in the CDR3. The CDR3 DNA is TGTGCCAGCAGTGAAGTTCAGGGTCGAAGCGGGAGGGAGCAGTATTTT. Its protein is CASSEVQGRSGREQYF.

This chain links TRBV28 with TRBJ1-2, with 8 bases identical to TRBD1. J gave up 1 base and V 4 bases, and 5 bases lay outside the gene matches. The CDR3 totals 15 residues. Germline CDR1 and CDR2: MDHEN and SYDVKM. The DNA for the CDR3 is TGTGCCAGCAGTTCCCGGACAGGGATTAACTATGGCTACACCTTC. It specifies CASSSRTGINYGYTF.

This clone came up a few times. J is TRBJ2-3 and V is TRBV6-6, with 9 positions matching TRBD1. CDR3 size: 16 residues. V gave up 5 bases and J gave up 1 base; unmatched junction bases: 7. Germline assignment: CDR1 MNHNY and CDR2 SVGAGI (reference sequence). The CDR3 protein is CASSQQWTGGTDTQYF. The DNA for the CDR3 is TGTGCCAGCAGTCAGCAGTGGACAGGGGGCACAGATACGCAGTATTTT.

The rearrangement links TRBV2 to TRBJ2-1, with D unresolved. Trimming cost V 6 bases and J 5 bases, with 5 bases left between them. CDR1 SNHLY and CDR2 FYNNEI come from the germline V gene. The CDR3 runs 11 residues. The CDR3 DNA follows: TGTGCCAGCAGCCTACACAATGAGCAGTTCTTC. This translates into CASSLHNEQFF.

The genes are TRBV2 and TRBJ2-4; 7 bases are a match to TRBD2. The CDR3 is 18 amino acids. Germline assignment: CDR1 SNHLY and CDR2 FYNNEI. Trimming at V came to 1 base and at J to 1 base, leaving 10 bases not matched to a gene. As DNA, the CDR3 is TGTGCCAGCAGTGAAGAAACTACCGGGAGGAGGGCCAAAAACATTCAGTACTTC. It is translated as CASSEETTGRRAKNIQYF.

The chain recombines TRBV6-6 with TRBJ2-7; TRBD2 aligns across 8 bases. This CDR3 has 16 residues. Germline CDR1 and CDR2: MNHNY and SVGAGI (reference sequence). V lost 2 bases and J lost 5; bases outside the gene matches: 11. The CDR3 is CASSYPGGGVDNEQYF. CDR3 DNA: TGTGCCAGCAGTTACCCGGGGGGGGGAGTTGATAACGAGCAGTACTTC.

The rearrangement links TRBV7-2 to TRBJ1-1, with D unresolved. The CDR3 is made up of 14 amino acids. V was trimmed by 5 bases and J by 0 bases, leaving 10 bases between them. Per the germline V gene, CDR1 is SGHTA and CDR2 is FQGNSA. The CDR3 is CASSLRAMNTEAFF. Here the CDR3 DNA reads TGTGCCAGCAGCCTACGCGCCATGAACACTGAAGCTTTCTTT. Based on the CDR3 plus reference TRBV7-2 and TRBJ1-1, the full variable domain is GAGVSQSPSNKVTEKGKDVELRCDPISGHTALYWYRQSLGQGLEFLIYFQGNSAPDKSGLPSDRFSAERTGGSVSTLTIQRTQQEDSAVYLCASSLRAMNTEAFFGQGTRLTVV.

This clone was counted only a few times. The gene calls are TRBV7-2 and TRBJ2-1, with no clear D. CDR3 length equals 15 residues. The germline gives CDR1 SGHTA, CDR2 FQGNSA. Trimming removed 6 bases from V and 4 bases from J, with 16 bases in between. The CDR3 region has the DNA TGTGCCAGCAGTCCATCCCCCCAGAGGTACAATGAGCAGTTCTTC. Amino acid sequence: CASSPSPQRYNEQFF.

This clone was seen a few times. This chain connects TRBV5-1 to TRBJ1-3; D is perhaps TRBD1 (5 bases). In germline, CDR1 is SGHRS, CDR2 YFSETQ. The V and J ends lost 3 bases and 0 bases respectively, with 10 bases between them. The CDR3 runs to 15 residues. CDR3 nucleotide sequence: TGCGCCAGCAGCTCAACAGGATCCTCTGGAAACACCATATATTTT. It codes for CASSSTGSSGNTIYF.

The chain combines TRBV5-4 with TRBJ1-1, with TRBD1 matching over 7 bases. Germline CDR1 reads SGHNT; CDR2 reads YYREEE (reference sequence). J was trimmed by 0 bases and V by 2 bases; bases with no gene match: 4. The CDR3 runs 15 residues. As DNA, the CDR3 is TGTGCCAGCAGCTTAATGACAGGGATGAACACTGAAGCTTTCTTT. Its protein is CASSLMTGMNTEAFF.

This clone was detected once. The chain has TRBV2 and TRBJ1-2; TRBD1 aligns across 9 bases. Trimming at V came to 4 bases and at J to 5 bases, leaving 5 bases not matched to a gene. Germline-derived CDR1 and CDR2 are SNHLY and FYNNEI. The CDR3 length is 14 residues. The CDR3 loop reads CASSGGQGLYGYTF. CDR3 coding DNA: TGTGCCAGCAGTGGGGGACAGGGTTTGTATGGCTACACCTTC.

The rearrangement joins TRBV19 to TRBJ1-2, with 7 positions matching TRBD1. Germline CDR1 and CDR2: LNHDA and SQIVND (reference sequence). The CDR3 spans 15 residues. The V segment lost 3 bases and the J segment 4 bases; nucleotides outside the gene matches: 8. The DNA for the CDR3 is TGTGCCAGTAGTATTCGACAGGGAACGATCTATGGCTACACCTTC. This translates into CASSIRQGTIYGYTF. The variable domain in full, with the rest retrieved from reference TRBV19 and TRBJ1-2, is DGGITQSPKYLFRKEGQNVTLSCEQNLNHDAMYWYRQDPGQGLRLIYYSQIVNDFQKGDIAEGYSVSREKKESFPLTVTSAQKNPTAFYLCASSIRQGTIYGYTFGSGTRLTVV.

V and J are TRBV5-1 and TRBJ2-1; TRBD2 aligns across 8 bases. CDR3 size: 15 residues. V gave up 2 bases and J gave up 10 bases; unmatched junction bases: 11. CDR1 and CDR2 from the germline V gene are SGHRS and YFSETQ. The CDR3 sequence is CASSLAGVGSGEQFF. The CDR3 DNA reads TGCGCCAGCAGCTTAGCGGGAGTGGGATCAGGGGAGCAGTTCTTC.

The chain uses TRBV4-1 and TRBJ2-2; 10 bases align to TRBD2. Trimming at V came to 3 bases and at J to 9 bases, leaving 10 bases not matched to a gene. This CDR3 has 16 residues. CDR1 and CDR2 (germline): MGHRA, YSYEKL. In DNA, the CDR3 is TGCGCCAGCAGCCAGTCGGGAGCGGGAGGGCCCAGGGAGCTGTTTTTT. Its protein product is CASSQSGAGGPRELFF.

This chain connects TRBV4-1 to TRBJ2-2; 9 bases fit TRBD2. This CDR3 has 15 residues. Germline V gene lookup returns CDR1 MGHRA and CDR2 YSYEKL. V was pared by 5 bases and J by 6 bases, with 7 bases of the junction left unmatched. CDR3 nucleotide sequence: TGCGCCAGCAGCTCCCTAGCGGGGTTGGCCGGGGAGCTGTTTTTT. It codes for CASSSLAGLAGELFF.